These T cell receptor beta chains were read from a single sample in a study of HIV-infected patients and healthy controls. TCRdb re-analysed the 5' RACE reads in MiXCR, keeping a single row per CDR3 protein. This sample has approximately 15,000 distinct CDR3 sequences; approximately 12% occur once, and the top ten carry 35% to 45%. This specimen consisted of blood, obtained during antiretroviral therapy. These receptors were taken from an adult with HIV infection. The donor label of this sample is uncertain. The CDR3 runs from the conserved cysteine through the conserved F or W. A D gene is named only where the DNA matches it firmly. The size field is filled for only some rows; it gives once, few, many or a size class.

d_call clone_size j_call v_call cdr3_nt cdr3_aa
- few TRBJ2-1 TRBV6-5 TGTGCCAGCAGTTACACGACTACCAGCGGAAAAACCAATGAGCAGTTCTTC CASSYTTTSGKTNEQFF
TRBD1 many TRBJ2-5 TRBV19 TGTGCCAGTAGTCCGAGGGGGCGTGCGGAGACCCAGTACTTC CASSPRGRAETQYF
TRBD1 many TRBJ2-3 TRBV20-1 TGCAGTGCCGCCGGACAGGGAGATGAGGCAGATACGCAGTATTTT CSAAGQGDEADTQYF
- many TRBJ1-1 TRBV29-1 TGCAGCGTTGTCGGGGCCCCGGGGGCCACTGAAGCTTTCTTT CSVVGAPGATEAFF
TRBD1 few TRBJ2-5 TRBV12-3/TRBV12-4 TGTGCCAGCAGTTTTTCCTCGGGACAGGGCATCCCCCCGTCCTTC CASSFSSGQGIPPSF
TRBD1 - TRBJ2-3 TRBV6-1 TGTGCCGGCCGACAGGGCAAAACAGATACGCAGTATTTT CAGRQGKTDTQYF
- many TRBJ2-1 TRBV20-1 TGCAGTGCTAGCCCCCTTGGGGGGACTGCCACCTACAATGAGCAGTTCTTC CSASPLGGTATYNEQFF
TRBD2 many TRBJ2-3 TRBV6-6 TGTGCCAGCAGTTACCTCTCGGGACTAGCGGGTATCACAGATACGCAGTATTTT CASSYLSGLAGITDTQYF
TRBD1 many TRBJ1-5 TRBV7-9 TGTGCCAGCAGCTTAGGGGCTGGGGGGACAGGTAATCAGCCCCAGCATTTT CASSLGAGGTGNQPQHF
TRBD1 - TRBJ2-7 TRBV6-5 TGTGCCAGCAGAACAGGGACAGGGGTTTTCTACGAGCAGTACTTC CASRTGTGVFYEQYF
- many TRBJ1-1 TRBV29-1 TGCAGCGTTGAAGGGGGTCGAGCTTTCTTT CSVEGGRAFF
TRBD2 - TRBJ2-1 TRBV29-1 TGCAGCGCCCGGACAGCGCTAGCGGGAGGTGGTTCCTACAATGAGCAGTTCTTC CSARTALAGGGSYNEQFF
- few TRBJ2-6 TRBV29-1 TGCAGCGCCTCGCCATTGCCAGTAAGCTCTGGGGCCAACGTCCTGACTTTC CSASPLPVSSGANVLTF
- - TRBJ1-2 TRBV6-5 TGTGCCAGCAGTTCCCATCAAGGCTATGGCTACACCTTC CASSSHQGYGYTF
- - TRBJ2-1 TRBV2 TGTGCCAGCAGTCGCTGGGACGTAAACAATGAGCAGTTCTTC CASSRWDVNNEQFF
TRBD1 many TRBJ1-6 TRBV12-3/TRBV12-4 TGTGCCAGCAGTATTGGACAGGACGGTTCACCCCTCCACTTT CASSIGQDGSPLHF
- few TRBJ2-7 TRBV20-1 TGCAGTGCTAGCGGTGGCCCAGGGTCCTACGAGCAGTACTTC CSASGGPGSYEQYF
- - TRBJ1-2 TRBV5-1 TGCGCCAGCAGCTTGGATGGGGGGGACTATGGCTACACCTTC CASSLDGGDYGYTF
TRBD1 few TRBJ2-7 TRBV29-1 TGCAGCGTTGGGGACAGGGCCTACGAGCAGTACTTC CSVGDRAYEQYF
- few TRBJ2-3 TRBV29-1 TGCAGCGTTGAAGATTGGCTCCGGTTAGATACGCAGTATTTT CSVEDWLRLDTQYF
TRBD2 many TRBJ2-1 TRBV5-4 TGTGCCAGCGGCCGCCTCACCAGGACTAGTTCGGTCGGCAATGAGCAGTTCTTC CASGRLTRTSSVGNEQFF
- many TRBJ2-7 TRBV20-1 TGCAGTGCTAGAGATCCGGAGGGGTACTACGAGCAGTACTTC CSARDPEGYYEQYF
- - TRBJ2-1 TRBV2 TGTGCCAGCAGTGGCCCCGGCGGAGCTAAGTTCTTC CASSGPGGAKFF
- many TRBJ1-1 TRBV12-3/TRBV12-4 TGTGCCAGCAGTTTGCATACAGGTCGGAACACTGAAGCTTTCTTT CASSLHTGRNTEAFF
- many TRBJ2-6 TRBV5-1 TGCGCCAGCAGAGACAGCTCTGGGGCCAACGTCCTGACTTTC CASRDSSGANVLTF